This TCR beta chain was captured by sequencing in a study of blood T cell repertoires in COVID-19. Participants spanned ages roughly 18 to 95 years and resided in about two dozen US areas. Cohort placement rested on clinical history that participants reported themselves. Only a few counts were recorded for this clone. This CDR3 has 16 residues. J lost 2 bases, V lost 5 bases, and 11 bases had no gene match. Germline CDR1 reads SGHTA; CDR2 reads FQGTGA. Data came from immunoSEQ multiplex PCR; TCRdb stores just in-frame clones and leaves some out. Of 300,000 to 450,000 clones in the sample, 88% were seen once.

This TCR derives from a woman in her twenties or thirties who had been exposed to COVID-19. Input material: PBMCs or T cells enriched from blood (not recorded which). The chain recombines TRBV7-3 with TRBJ2-7; 8 positions match TRBD1. The CDR3 DNA follows: TGTGCCAGCAGCCCCACCTCCGGACAGGGAGCCTACGAGCAGTACTTC. The encoded protein is CASSPTSGQGAYEQYF.